A single T cell receptor beta chain is shown here with its context. Its specificity is unknown. The sample comes from a study of vaccination and CD4 T cells after COVID-19. Cultured CD4+ T-cell DNA underwent Oncomine TCR Beta short-read sequencing. TCRdb reprocessed the PCR reads via MiXCR and lists one record per CDR3 protein. The sample lists more than 20,000 distinct CDR3 sequences; 35% to 50% were seen once. Whole-study results and caveats: Convalescent patients' clones that were vaccine-specific were spike mono-reactive in 304 of 307 cases.

Indicated time point: late sampling 161 to 241 days after vaccination in three convalescent patients. The treatment was: roughly 10-day PBMC culture with coronavirus spike peptide pools or control peptides (ViraFEST assay). Here the sequenced sample was CD4+ T cells from blood, cultured in vitro, taken about 7 months after SARS-CoV-2 vaccination. The receptor was isolated from a human donor who had recovered from COVID-19.

CDR3 in amino acids: CSAPRRTSALETQYF. The CDR3 region has the DNA TGCAGTGCACCTAGGCGGACTAGCGCGCTAGAGACCCAGTACTTC. The J gene is TRBJ2-5, the V gene TRBV20-1, with TRBD2 matching 9 bases. CDR3 length equals 15 residues. The V and J ends lost 6 bases and 4 bases, in that order; junction bases with no gene match: 12. Germline assignment: CDR1 DFQATT and CDR2 SNEGSKA (reference sequence).